Below, 18 T cell receptor beta chains from the same sample are listed, as sequenced in a study of identical twins (dated by TCRdb to the mid-2010s). The method behind the library was 5' RACE. For sequencing, an Illumina HiSeq 2000 was employed. TCRdb reprocessed the public reads (quality trimming at Q25 with fastp, clone calling with MiXCR) and kept in-frame beta chains. Rows are combined by CDR3 protein, so each entry shows the most common genes and DNA. Present in this sample are about 490,000 distinct CDR3 sequences, roughly 15% of which were seen just once. The ten largest clones capture around 0.48% of the sample. The sample was also linked to a second study, of yellow fever vaccine responses in identical twins.

The sample consisted of CD4+ T cells sorted from blood. The source is a young woman in good health.

Only a few counts were recorded for this clonotype. The genes are TRBV7-8 and TRBJ2-7, with a tentative D call TRBD1 (5 bases). There are 14 residues in the CDR3. V lost 1 base, J lost 7 bases, and 14 bases lay in between. CDR1 and CDR2 from the germline V gene are SGHVS and FQNEAQ. The CDR3 bases are TGTGCCAGCAGCTTAGTGGAAGGCAGGGTAGAGCAGTACGTC. This translates into CASSLVEGRVEQYV.

This clonotype has more than one count but fewer than ten. V gene TRBV27 combines with J gene TRBJ2-4; D is uncertain. CDR1 is MNHEY, CDR2 SMNVEV, per germline (reference sequence). V was cut by 5 bases and J by 1 base, with 6 bases left in between. The CDR3 has 13 amino acids. The CDR3 is CASSPSAKNIQYF. The DNA for the CDR3 is TGTGCCAGCAGTCCGTCCGCCAAAAACATTCAGTACTTC.

The gene calls are TRBV12-3 or TRBV12-4 and TRBJ1-5; tentative D call: TRBD1 (5 bases). The CDR3 is 14 residues long. Trimming left V 4 bases short and J 7 bases short, with 14 bases between. The CDR3 region has the DNA TGTGCCAGCAGTTCCCCCCTTGGGGGGCAGCCCCAGCATTTT. It yields the protein CASSSPLGGQPQHF.

V and J are TRBV10-3 and TRBJ1-6; D is unclear. The CDR3 extends over 15 amino acids. Germline assignment: CDR1 ENHRY and CDR2 SYGVKD. Trimming took 2 bases from V and 7 from J, leaving 12 bases between them. For the CDR3, the DNA is TGTGCCATCAGTGAGACCGGGTCCGGGAATTCACCCCTCCACTTT. Encoded protein: CAISETGSGNSPLHF.

This clonotype has more than one count but fewer than ten. The rearrangement joins TRBV10-3 to TRBJ2-2; D assignment may be TRBD1 or TRBD2 (6 bases each). CDR1 ENHRY and CDR2 SYGVKD come from the germline V gene. Trimming took off 5 bases at V and 5 bases at J, with 18 bases between the two ends. This CDR3 comprises 16 residues. CDR3 in amino acids: CAISHEQGGKTGELFF. The CDR3 DNA reads as TGTGCCATCAGTCATGAACAGGGCGGGAAGACCGGGGAGCTGTTTTTT.

CDR3 DNA: TGTGCCAGCAGCTTGGGACAGGGGCGCAATGAGCAGTTCTTC. Protein: CASSLGQGRNEQFF. This chain links TRBV7-9 with TRBJ2-1, with 10 bases lining up with TRBD1. The germline CDR1 and CDR2 sequences are SEHNR and FQNEAQ (reference sequence). After removal of 3 bases from V and 6 bases from J, the junction contained 2 bases not matched to a gene. This CDR3 region has 14 residues.

This clonotype was detected only a few times. The V gene is TRBV7-6, the J gene TRBJ2-1, with a possible D match to TRBD2 (6 bases). CDR3 length: 17 residues. Trimming took 4 bases from V and 0 from J, leaving 16 bases between them. CDR1 is SGHVS and CDR2 is FNYEAQ in the germline V gene. CDR3 region: CASSSRSFGGSYNEQFF. The CDR3 region has the DNA TGTGCCAGCAGCTCCCGATCTTTCGGGGGCTCCTACAATGAGCAGTTCTTC.

This clonotype has only a few counts. The rearrangement joins TRBV7-9 to TRBJ2-2; unclear D gene. V was trimmed by 5 bases and J by 0 bases, leaving 7 bases between them. CDR1 and CDR2 from the germline V gene are SEHNR and FQNEAQ (reference sequence). The CDR3 covers 14 residues. The CDR3 sequence is CASSRETNTGELFF. The DNA of the CDR3 is TGTGCCAGCAGCAGAGAAACGAACACCGGGGAGCTGTTTTTT.

The rearrangement joins TRBV3-1 to TRBJ2-1; D may match TRBD1 or TRBD2 (5 bases each). Germline values: CDR1 LGHDT, CDR2 YNNKEL (reference sequence). V was trimmed by 5 bases and J by 14 bases, leaving 16 bases between them. The CDR3 sequence is 12 residues long. The DNA for the CDR3 is TGTGCCAGCAGCAAAACCGGGACCGAGGAGTTCTTC. It codes for CASSKTGTEEFF.

This chain uses TRBV3-1 with TRBJ2-7; 7 nucleotides line up with TRBD2. The germline CDR1 and CDR2 sequences are LGHDT and YNNKEL (reference sequence). Trimming took 5 bases from V and 8 from J; bases not matched to a gene: 6. This CDR3 contains 12 residues. CDR3 sequence: CASSSTSFKQYF. Written as DNA, the CDR3 is TGTGCCAGCAGCTCGACTAGCTTCAAGCAGTACTTC.

The V call is TRBV10-2, the J call TRBJ1-1; D remains ambiguous. This CDR3 comprises 12 residues. Trimming pared 6 bases from V and 5 bases from J, leaving 10 bases between. CDR1 is WSHSY and CDR2 is SAAADI in the germline V gene. Here the CDR3 reads CASRGLGTEAFF. CDR3 in DNA: TGCGCCAGCAGGGGGTTAGGGACTGAAGCTTTCTTT.

Concerning this clonotype itself: The junction differs from germline at one of its ends, possibly a read error. The chain uses TRBV7-9 and TRBJ2-3; possible D gene TRBD2, 5 bases. Germline values: CDR1 SEHNR, CDR2 FQNEAQ (reference sequence). The CDR3 is 15 amino acids. Written as DNA, the CDR3 is TGTGCCAACAGCTTAGGAGCGGCTAGCACAGATACGCAGTATTTT. Its translation is CANSLGAASTDTQYF.

This chain connects TRBV28 to TRBJ1-6, with a weak D call TRBD1 (6 bases). The CDR3 is 16 residues long. Germline V gene lookup returns CDR1 MDHEN and CDR2 SYDVKM. V gave up 7 bases and J gave up 6 bases, with 19 bases separating them. Written as DNA, the CDR3 is TGTGCCAGCACCACAACCCGGGACACCCGTAATTCACCCCTCCACTTT. Amino acid sequence: CASTTTRDTRNSPLHF.

This clonotype was seen only a few times. The chain joins TRBV7-2 to TRBJ2-2; 8 bases match TRBD1. CDR1 is SGHTA, CDR2 FQGNSA, per germline. V dropped 6 bases and J dropped 7; count of bases not matched to a gene: 10. The CDR3 has 15 residues. The DNA for the CDR3 is TGTGCCAGCAGGGCGACCAGGGGGCCGGTCGGGGAGCTGTTTTTT. It is translated as CASRATRGPVGELFF.

The chain employs TRBV24-1 and TRBJ1-4, with a possible D match to TRBD1 (6 bases). CDR3 length equals 14 residues. Looked up from germline, CDR1 is KGHDR and CDR2 is SFDVKD. Trimming took 5 bases from V and 5 from J, leaving 11 bases between them. CDR3 sequence: CATSGAQGNEKLFF. CDR3 bases: TGTGCCACCAGTGGGGCGCAGGGGAATGAAAAACTGTTTTTT.

The genes are TRBV28 and TRBJ2-7; 13 positions agree with TRBD2. The CDR3 sequence is 17 residues long. V lost 1 base and J lost 3; bases outside the gene matches: 6. Germline V gene sequence: CDR1 MDHEN, CDR2 SYDVKM. The CDR3 is CASSLSIGTSGIYEQYF. The CDR3 DNA is TGTGCCAGCAGTTTATCCATCGGGACTAGCGGGATCTACGAGCAGTACTTC.

The sample holds many counts of this clonotype. The chain recombines TRBV5-1 with TRBJ2-3, with 9 bases aligning to TRBD2. This CDR3 region has 15 residues. Germline V gives CDR1 SGHRS, CDR2 YFSETQ. The V gene end was trimmed by 4 bases and the J gene end by 1 base; junction bases not matched to a gene: 4. The CDR3 loop is CASSDLAGGTDTQYF. The CDR3 DNA sequence: TGCGCCAGCAGCGATTTAGCGGGGGGCACAGATACGCAGTATTTT.

The chain couples TRBV20-1 to TRBJ1-1; D gene ambiguous. Germline CDR1 is DFQATT and CDR2 is SNEGSKA (reference sequence). CDR3 length: 15 residues. Trimming cost V 0 bases and J 0 bases, with 11 bases left between them. This CDR3 reads CSARDRILMNTEAFF. Here the CDR3 DNA reads TGCAGTGCTAGAGATCGGATCTTAATGAACACTGAAGCTTTCTTT.